The 9 T cell receptor beta chains reported below all come from one sample, sequenced in a study of T cell responses to AZD1222 COVID-19 vaccine. TCRdb's table, derived via immunoSEQ multiplex PCR, lists solely in-frame clones and lacks some. Among more than 110,000 clones, 70% to 90% were seen once, and the ten largest hold under 9.5%. The sequences come from peripheral blood, collected on day 0 of AZD1222 vaccination. These TCRs come from an adult in good health.

J is TRBJ2-3 and V is TRBV9; 10 positions agree with TRBD2. V lost 4 bases and J lost 1; bases outside the gene matches: 6. Germline loops: CDR1 SGDLS, CDR2 YYNGEE. The CDR3 has 16 amino acids. The CDR3 spells CASSPLGTSGTDTQYF. The CDR3 region has the DNA TGTGCCAGCAGCCCCCTAGGGACTAGCGGCACAGATACGCAGTATTTT.

This chain connects TRBV2 to TRBJ1-1; TRBD1 might be the D (5 bases). Trimming took off 6 bases at V and 7 bases at J, with 18 bases between the two ends. The CDR3 runs 14 residues. Germline CDR1 is SNHLY and CDR2 is FYNNEI. The CDR3 DNA reads TGTGCCAGCAGGCTTGAGGTGGGGGGTAATGAAGCTTTCTTT. Its protein product is CASRLEVGGNEAFF.

The chain couples TRBV6-5 to TRBJ2-3, with 7 nucleotides matching TRBD1. Germline-derived CDR1 and CDR2 are MNHEY and SVGAGI. The V gene end was trimmed by 7 bases and the J gene end by 6 bases; junction bases not matched to a gene: 10. CDR3 length: 14 residues. CDR3 DNA sequence: TGTGCCAGCACCTACAGGGGCGACTGGGATACGCAGTATTTT. It is translated as CASTYRGDWDTQYF.

This rearrangement joins TRBV18 to TRBJ1-2, with 10 nucleotides matching TRBD1. The ends lost 3 bases at V and 6 bases at J; junction bases unmatched: 7. CDR3 length: 15 residues. Looked up from germline, CDR1 is KGHSH and CDR2 is LQKENI. CDR3 DNA sequence: TGTGCCAGCTCACCGCCGGGACAGGGGAGGGATGGCTACACCTTC. Translating it yields CASSPPGQGRDGYTF.

This chain links TRBV19 with TRBJ1-6; TRBD1 aligns across 7 bases. From germline, CDR1 is LNHDA and CDR2 SQIVND (reference sequence). The CDR3 has 13 amino acids. The J segment lost 8 bases and the V segment lost 10 bases, leaving 8 bases of the junction unmatched. The chain's CDR3 is CATADRPDSPLHF. In DNA, the CDR3 is TGTGCCACAGCGGACAGGCCTGATTCACCCCTCCACTTT.

Written as DNA, the CDR3 is TGTGCCATCGGGCGGACTAGCGGAACCTACGAGCAGTACTTC. Protein sequence: CAIGRTSGTYEQYF. The V call is TRBV10-3, the J call TRBJ2-7; 10 bases are a match to TRBD2. After removal of 8 bases from V and 2 bases from J, the junction contained 6 bases not matched to a gene. The CDR3 consists of 14 residues. In germline, CDR1 is ENHRY, CDR2 SYGVKD.

The chain has TRBV9 and TRBJ2-5; TRBD2 agrees at 7 bases. Germline loops: CDR1 SGDLS, CDR2 YYNGEE. The CDR3 contains 14 residues. The V and J ends lost 2 bases and 4 bases, in that order; junction bases with no gene match: 5. The CDR3 here is CASSVRLAGETQYF. The DNA for the CDR3 is TGTGCCAGCAGCGTCAGACTAGCTGGAGAGACCCAGTACTTC.

Only one count was recorded for this clone. J is TRBJ1-2 and V is TRBV12-3 or TRBV12-4; no definite D call. The CDR3 consists of 12 residues. The V end was cut by 4 bases, the J end by 8 bases, with 11 bases between. In DNA form, the CDR3 reads TGTGCCAGCAGTTGGGCCCTCGGGGGCTACACCTTC. This codes for CASSWALGGYTF.

The genes are TRBV7-8 and TRBJ2-7, with 8 positions matching TRBD1. V trimming: 5 bases; J trimming: 4 bases; junction bases outside the gene matches: 7. The germline CDR1 and CDR2 sequences are SGHVS and FQNEAQ. The CDR3 covers 14 residues. The CDR3 nucleotides are TGTGCCAGCAGCCTCACAGGGGGTCTTTACGAGCAGTACTTC. Its translation is CASSLTGGLYEQYF.